The source of this T cell receptor (beta chain) is a study of identical twins. A single record per CDR3 protein comes from TCRdb applying MiXCR to the 5' RACE reads. The sample shows around 280,000 distinct CDR3 sequences, approximately 8% of them seen only once. Trimming shortened V by 0 bases and J by 9 bases, and 11 bases separated the two germline ends. The germline gives CDR1 LGHDT, CDR2 YNNKEL (reference sequence). This CDR3 contains 13 residues. The same data also contributed to another study, on yellow fever vaccine responses in identical twins.

The chain carries TRBV3-1 and TRBJ2-5, with D hard to call. The specimen was memory (CD45RO+) T cells sorted from blood. The clonotype originates from a woman between 18 and 29 years old in good health. CDR3 amino acids: CASSQDRLGSQYF. CDR3 DNA: TGTGCCAGCAGCCAAGATAGGTTGGGATCCCAGTACTTC.